The next 30 T cell receptor beta chains were all read from a single sample in a study of T cells in Graves' hyperthyroidism and ophthalmopathy. Amplification of TCR beta CDR3 regions was performed using RNA transcripts as template. Using the HTBI primer set, a first-round RT-PCR was run on the TCR CDR3. TCRdb re-called the multiplex PCR reads with MiXCR, one entry per CDR3 protein. Here the sample spans around 190,000 distinct CDR3 sequences, about 18% being singletons. The sequenced sample consisted of blood. The receptors originated from a woman between 45 and 65 years old with Graves' hyperthyroidism.

This clonotype was seen a single time. The rearrangement uses TRBV4-1 and TRBJ1-3; weak D call: TRBD1 (6 bases). Trimming stripped 2 bases from V and 0 bases from J, with 20 bases between. The CDR3 sequence is 19 residues long. Germline V gives CDR1 MGHRA, CDR2 YSYEKL. DNA of the CDR3: TGCGCCAGCAGCCAATCCGCCGGGACATTGAGCTACTCTGGAAACACCATATATTTT. It is translated as CASSQSAGTLSYSGNTIYF.

This clonotype was recorded many times. The junction differs from germline at one of its ends, possibly a read error. The gene calls are TRBV6-1 and TRBJ2-5, with a possible D match to TRBD2 (7 bases). CDR1 and CDR2 (germline): MNHNS, SASEGT. This CDR3 contains 13 residues. The CDR3 bases are TGTGCCAGCAGTGAAAAACAGCGGGGCCCAGGGGACTTC. Residues: CASSEKQRGPGDF.

This clonotype showed up many times. This chain links TRBV6-1 with TRBJ1-5; D is undetermined. The germline V and J ends were trimmed by 0 bases and 0 bases, with 12 bases remaining between them. The germline V gene encodes CDR1 MNHNS and CDR2 SASEGT. CDR3 size: 17 residues. The CDR3 sequence is CASSEALPGNSNQPQHF. CDR3 DNA: TGTGCCAGCAGTGAAGCGCTACCGGGTAATAGCAATCAGCCCCAGCATTTT.

This sequence joins TRBV30 and TRBJ2-2, with TRBD1 as a possible D gene (6 bases). V was shortened by 0 bases and J by 2 bases, with 7 bases between the two germline ends. CDR3 length: 14 amino acids. Germline CDR1 reads GTSNPN; CDR2 reads SVGIG (reference sequence). The CDR3 region has the DNA TGTGCCTGGAGTGTGGGACAAAACACCGGGGAGCTGTTTTTT. This translates into CAWSVGQNTGELFF.

This clonotype was counted at least ten times. The rearrangement joins TRBV7-6 to TRBJ2-7; perhaps TRBD1 as D (6 bases). Trimming left V 1 base short and J 7 bases short, with 17 bases between. This CDR3 region has 15 residues. From germline, CDR1 is SGHVS and CDR2 FNYEAQ. CDR3 sequence: CASSLEAGELWEQYF. The CDR3 DNA reads as TGTGCCAGCAGCTTAGAAGCAGGGGAGCTATGGGAGCAGTACTTC.

The table lists this clonotype with many counts. The chain carries TRBV6-1 and TRBJ2-3, with 12 bases fitting TRBD2. V dropped 6 bases and J dropped 2; count of bases not matched to a gene: 6. The CDR3 is 16 amino acids. The V gene's germline CDR1 is MNHNS and CDR2 SASEGT. The CDR3 sequence is CASRSTSGGNTDTQYF. Here the CDR3 DNA reads TGTGCCAGCAGATCCACTAGCGGGGGGAACACAGATACGCAGTATTTT.

The chain uses TRBV7-8 and TRBJ1-2; D might be TRBD1 (5 bases). Trimming removed 5 bases from V and 2 bases from J, with 15 bases in between. CDR1 SGHVS and CDR2 FQNEAQ come from the germline V gene. The CDR3 covers 15 residues. The CDR3 DNA reads as TGTGCCAGCAGCACGACAGTTGGATGGAACTATGGCTACACCTTC. Translating gives CASSTTVGWNYGYTF.

This clonotype was found many times. The J gene is TRBJ1-2, the V gene TRBV2, with 10 positions matching TRBD1. The germline V gene encodes CDR1 SNHLY and CDR2 FYNNEI. V trimming: 7 bases; J trimming: 12 bases; junction bases outside the gene matches: 14. The CDR3 runs to 14 residues. The CDR3 region is CASTQRGTGEGDTF. CDR3 sequence (DNA): TGTGCCAGCACCCAACGAGGGACAGGGGAAGGGGACACCTTC.

In this sample, this clonotype turned up many times. The chain couples TRBV19 to TRBJ1-1, with 9 bases that match TRBD1. This CDR3 has 11 residues. Germline CDR1 is LNHDA and CDR2 is SQIVND (reference sequence). V was clipped by 9 bases and J by 8 bases; unmatched bases: 4. Written as DNA, the CDR3 is TGTGCCAGCGCGGGGACAGGGGAAGCTTTCTTT. It is translated as CASAGTGEAFF.

At least ten counts were recorded for this clonotype. V usage is TRBV6-2 or TRBV6-3 and J usage is TRBJ2-1, with D tentatively TRBD1 or TRBD2 (5 bases each). The germline V and J ends were trimmed by 2 bases and 7 bases, with 24 bases remaining between them. The CDR3 runs 18 residues. The V gene's germline CDR1 is MNHEY and CDR2 SVGEGT. This CDR3 reads CASSYELGAPQGANEQFF. CDR3 nucleotide sequence: TGTGCCAGCAGTTACGAACTCGGGGCTCCGCAAGGGGCAAATGAGCAGTTCTTC.

There are a few counts of this clonotype. The rearrangement joins TRBV4-1 to TRBJ2-3, with D uncertain. The CDR3 sequence is 15 residues long. Trimming left V 0 bases short and J 5 bases short, with 12 bases between. Germline-derived CDR1 and CDR2 are MGHRA and YSYEKL. The CDR3 DNA is TGCGCCAGCAGCCAAGATAAACGGCCGGGAGATACGCAGTATTTT. Its translation: CASSQDKRPGDTQYF.

Concerning this clonotype: One base away lies a much larger clone, so this may be a sequencing read error. This chain joins TRBV19 and TRBJ1-1; D may be TRBD1 (6 bases). The CDR3 runs to 17 residues. In germline, CDR1 is LNHDA, CDR2 SQIVND (reference sequence). For the CDR3, the DNA is TGTGCCAGTACCGCAGCCCGGGTGGCAGGGGCGTACACTGAAGCTTCCTTT. It yields the protein CASTAARVAGAYTEASF. Full variable domain (missing parts from reference TRBV19 and TRBJ1-1): DGGITQSPKYLFRKEGQNVTLSCEQNLNHDAMYWYRQDPGQGLRLIYYSQIVNDFQKGDIAEGYSVSREKKESFPLTVTSAQKNPTAFYLCASTAARVAGAYTEASFGQGTRLTVV.

This clonotype was detected once. V and J are TRBV29-1 and TRBJ1-4; no clear D. CDR1 is SQVTM and CDR2 is ANQGSEA in the germline V gene. V dropped 7 bases and J dropped 7 bases, with 7 bases sitting between them. CDR3 length: 10 residues. CDR3 loop: CSARGEKLFF. The CDR3 bases are TGCAGCGCCCGAGGTGAAAAACTGTTTTTT.

The CDR3 here is CASSSTAGVPQHF. The CDR3 DNA sequence: TGTGCCAGCAGTTCGACCGCAGGGGTGCCCCAGCATTTT. The gene calls are TRBV12-3 or TRBV12-4 and TRBJ1-5; D perhaps matches TRBD1 (6 bases). V was clipped by 4 bases and J by 9 bases, with 13 bases between them. The CDR3 loop spans 13 amino acids.

This clonotype was recorded many times. The rearrangement joins TRBV12-3 or TRBV12-4 to TRBJ1-2; no definite D call. Trimming took 4 bases from V and 2 from J, leaving 2 bases between them. The CDR3 has 11 amino acids. CDR3 sequence (DNA): TGTGCCAGCAGTTGGAACTATGGCTACACCTTC. It codes for CASSWNYGYTF.

The chain combines TRBV19 with TRBJ2-1; 7 nucleotides line up with TRBD2. Trimming cost V 5 bases and J 4 bases; bases outside gene matches: 2. This CDR3 comprises 13 residues. CDR1 is LNHDA and CDR2 is SQIVND in the germline V gene (reference sequence). CDR3 in amino acids: CASSWGGYNEQFF. The CDR3 DNA sequence: TGTGCCAGTAGTTGGGGGGGGTACAATGAGCAGTTCTTC.

With respect to this clonotype: A read error may explain this, as a much larger clone is one base away. The V gene is TRBV19, the J gene TRBJ1-1; 7 nucleotides line up with TRBD1. Germline V lookup: CDR1 LNHDA, CDR2 SQIVND (reference sequence). The CDR3 totals 15 residues. The CDR3 coding sequence is TGTGCCAGTAGGGGACTTAAATTAGGGGGCACTGGAGCTTTCTTT. Residues: CASRGLKLGGTGAFF.

This clonotype came up many times. The junction departs from the called germline gene at one end, perhaps through a read error. The chain has TRBV4-2 and TRBJ2-5; 7 positions match TRBD1. The CDR3 covers 15 residues. Germline-derived CDR1 and CDR2 are LGHNA and YNFKEQ. CDR3 sequence reads: CASTQGVRQGETQYF. DNA for the CDR3: TGTGCCAGCACCCAAGGGGTGAGACAGGGAGAGACCCAGTACTTC.

This clonotype was seen at least ten times. J is TRBJ2-5 and V is TRBV7-2, with 7 nucleotides matching TRBD2. Germline V CDR1 and CDR2: SGHTA, FQGNSA. V lost 3 bases to trimming and J lost 5 bases; unmatched junction nucleotides: 6. The CDR3 spans 14 residues. CDR3 coding DNA: TGTGCCAGCAGCTTGGGGAGGGGATGGGAGACCCAGTACTTC. Protein: CASSLGRGWETQYF.

This clonotype has ten or more counts. V and J are TRBV2 and TRBJ2-3; D is possibly TRBD1 (6 bases). V lost 6 bases to trimming and J lost 2 bases, with 15 bases between them. The CDR3 consists of 15 residues. CDR1 and CDR2 (germline): SNHLY, FYNNEI. CDR3 nucleotides: TGTGCCAGCAGGTCACAGGGAGCGGCCACAGATACGCAGTATTTT. Translating it yields CASRSQGAATDTQYF.

Many counts were recorded for this clonotype. The chain couples TRBV5-1 to TRBJ2-3, with TRBD2 matching over 9 bases. The trim removed 4 bases at V and 0 bases at J, leaving 9 bases unmatched. CDR3 size: 17 residues. Germline loops: CDR1 SGHRS, CDR2 YFSETQ. Here the CDR3 DNA reads TGCGCCAGCAGCCTGATGGGACTAGCTTCTAGCACAGATACGCAGTATTTT. This sequence encodes CASSLMGLASSTDTQYF.

This clonotype was counted many times. J is TRBJ2-5 and V is TRBV12-3 or TRBV12-4, with 7 bases that match TRBD2. The CDR3 runs 15 residues. V lost 5 bases and J lost 1; bases outside the gene matches: 7. The CDR3 sequence is CASSGLLAPQETQYF. CDR3 nucleotide sequence: TGTGCCAGCAGTGGACTACTAGCGCCCCAAGAGACCCAGTACTTC.

Ten or more counts support this clonotype. CDR3 in DNA: TGCGCCAGCAGTGAGAGGTGGAAGGGTGACATTCAGTACTTC. Translation gives CASSERWKGDIQYF. The chain is built from TRBV10-2 and TRBJ2-4; no reliable D call. Germline V lookup: CDR1 WSHSY, CDR2 SAAADI. V was pared by 2 bases and J by 8 bases, with 13 bases between. The CDR3 has 14 residues.

This clonotype was counted at least ten times. V usage is TRBV7-3 and J usage is TRBJ2-1; the D is unclear. V was clipped by 2 bases and J by 9 bases, with 8 bases between them. CDR1 is SGHTA, CDR2 FQGTGA, per germline. The CDR3 runs to 12 residues. CDR3 bases: TGTGCCAGCAGCTTATATCGGTCTGAGCAGTTCTTC. As protein: CASSLYRSEQFF.

This clonotype was seen repeatedly, ten times or more. The gene calls are TRBV2 and TRBJ1-4; 7 nucleotides match TRBD1. The V gene end was trimmed by 5 bases and the J gene end by 7 bases; junction bases not matched to a gene: 10. The CDR3 sequence is 15 residues long. Looked up from germline, CDR1 is SNHLY and CDR2 is FYNNEI. The CDR3 loop reads CASSPLTGLSEKLFF. The CDR3 nucleotides are TGTGCCAGCAGTCCATTGACAGGGTTGAGTGAAAAACTGTTTTTT.

This clonotype was recorded many times. The rearrangement links TRBV7-2 to TRBJ1-4; possibly TRBD1 for D (6 bases). Germline V CDR1 and CDR2: SGHTA, FQGNSA. Deletions cut 8 bases from V and 4 bases from J, with 11 bases between. The CDR3 length is 13 residues. The CDR3 DNA follows: TGTGCCAGCCGACGGGGGCTTAATGAAAAACTGTTTTTT. This gives the protein CASRRGLNEKLFF.

The gene calls are TRBV28 and TRBJ2-1, with D possibly being TRBD2 (5 bases). Trimming removed 3 bases at V and 4 bases at J, with 13 bases between. CDR1 is MDHEN and CDR2 is SYDVKM in the germline V gene. The CDR3 loop spans 15 amino acids. The CDR3 loop is CASSLFSGTYNEQFF. The CDR3 DNA sequence: TGTGCCAGCAGTTTGTTCAGCGGAACTTACAATGAGCAGTTCTTC.

This clonotype was counted ten times or more. This chain links TRBV20-1 with TRBJ1-1; D call uncertain. The germline CDR1 and CDR2 sequences are DFQATT and SNEGSKA (reference sequence). Trimming left V 1 base short and J 1 base short, with 13 bases between. The CDR3 runs 15 residues. In nucleotides, the CDR3 is TGCAGTGCTAGAGTCCCCGGGAGAGGGAACACTGAAGCTTTCTTT. Amino acids: CSARVPGRGNTEAFF.

This clonotype appeared a few times. The CDR3 reads CASSPTAFSYEQYF. The CDR3 nucleotides read TGTGCCAGCAGCCCTACCGCCTTTTCCTACGAGCAGTACTTC. The gene calls are TRBV9 and TRBJ2-7; D gene ambiguous. V lost 4 bases, J lost 1 base, and 12 bases lay in between. CDR1 is SGDLS and CDR2 is YYNGEE in the germline V gene. The CDR3 consists of 14 residues.

This clonotype occurred many times. The gene calls are TRBV6-1 and TRBJ2-2, with D tentatively TRBD2 (5 bases). Germline V gene lookup returns CDR1 MNHNS and CDR2 SASEGT. The V end lost 6 bases, the J end lost 6 bases, and 11 bases lay between the germline ends. This CDR3 is 13 amino acids long. CDR3 nucleotide sequence: TGTGCCAGCAGATTACGGGGTTCCGGGGAGCTGTTTTTT. It translates to CASRLRGSGELFF.